This T cell receptor (beta chain) was sequenced for a study of response to subunit inactivated influenza vaccine listed by TCRdb under 2018. Notes on the research overall: To follow how T cells responded to a trivalent subunit inactivated influenza vaccine, the researchers relied on deep quantitative profiling of the T cell receptor repertoire.

This clonotype was seen a handful of times. Its antigen is unknown. No qualities accompany the bases; no much larger clone lies one base away. Receptor amplification or capture employed RT-PCR. Instrument used: Illumina HiSeq 2500. TCRdb's own reprocessing of the public reads used fastp at Q25 and MiXCR and kept productive beta chains. Under each unique CDR3 protein, matching rows form one entry showing the most common genes and DNA. The sample data list a few hundred thousand distinct CDR3 sequences, and about 14% of these were observed just once. 11% of the sample is held by the ten biggest clonotypes. What the work shows at the level of the full study, not this receptor alone: The authors suggested that each seasonal influenza vaccination may recruit only a limited number of new T cells.

The V end loses 6 bases and the J end loses 1 base, and a stretch of 9 bases separates them. The CDR3, cysteine through phenylalanine, is 12 amino acids long. Here the CDR3 DNA is all that survives: 36 bases in frame from base 1. CDR1 and CDR2 (SQVTM, ANQGSEA) derive from the germline V gene. The sequence links TRBV29-1 to TRBJ1-1, with no reliable assignment of the D segment. Sequenced here: PBMCs from blood, sampled 11 to 12 days after vaccination. The TCR comes from a man aged 45-60 years who received an inactivated influenza vaccine. Donor details come from another sample of the same person, matched by shared clones. The CDR3 has the sequence CSVKPGNTEAFF. The nucleotide sequence is given as TGCAGCGTGAAACCCGGGAACACTGAAGCTTTCTTT.